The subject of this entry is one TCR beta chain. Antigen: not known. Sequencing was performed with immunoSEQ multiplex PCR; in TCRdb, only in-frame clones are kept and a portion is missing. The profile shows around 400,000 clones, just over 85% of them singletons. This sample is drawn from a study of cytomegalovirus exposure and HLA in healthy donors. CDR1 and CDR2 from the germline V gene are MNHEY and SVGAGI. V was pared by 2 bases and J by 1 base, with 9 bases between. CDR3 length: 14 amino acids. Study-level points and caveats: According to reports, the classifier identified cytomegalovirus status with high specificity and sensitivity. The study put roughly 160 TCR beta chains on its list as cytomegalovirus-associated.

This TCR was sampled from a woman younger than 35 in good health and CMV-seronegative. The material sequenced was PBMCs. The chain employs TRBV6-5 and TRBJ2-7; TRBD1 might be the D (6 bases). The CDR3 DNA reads TGTGCCAGCAGTTACCAACAGGGTTCCTACGAGCAGTACTTC. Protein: CASSYQQGSYEQYF.